A selection of T cell receptor beta chains follows, all from one sample in a study of CD8+CD57+ T cells in acquired aplastic anemia. MiXCR was run by TCRdb on the reads, yielding one entry per CDR3 protein. The sample has under 200,000 distinct CDR3 sequences; approximately 40% are singletons. What was sequenced was sorted CD4+, CD8+, or CD8+CD57+ T cells (not recorded which) from PBMCs. The receptors stem from a human donor in good health. CDR3s leave out the opening cysteine and the closing phenylalanine or tryptophan.

v_call	j_call	cdr3_aa
TRBV5-1	TRBJ2-7	AGVTKGNPCSYEQY
TRBV2	TRBJ2-5	ASSDRGTNQETQY
TRBV7-2	TRBJ1-6	ASSPQGIPQYSPLH
TRBV2	TRBJ2-7	ASSPVGTGSYEQY
TRBV28	TRBJ2-6	ASSLGGRQNSGANVLT
TRBV10-3	TRBJ1-4	ASSPTGRELF
TRBV6-5	TRBJ2-7	ASSYLGQGGEQY
TRBV12-5	TRBJ2-2	ASGLVLTGSGTGELF
TRBV4-2	TRBJ2-6	ASSQRRTGGAGANVLT
TRBV29-1	TRBJ1-3	SVEEGNTIY
TRBV2	TRBJ2-3	ASNPGPVAGTQY
TRBV20-1	TRBJ1-5	SARSSSQGKGQGTFNQPQH
TRBV7-9	TRBJ1-4	VSSLTGGNEKLF
TRBV20-1	TRBJ2-7	SARDLVRGNSYEQY
TRBV7-9	TRBJ2-7	ASSWDNTYEQY
TRBV28	TRBJ1-2	ASSFGTVQGVYGYT